The 11 T cell receptor beta chains reported below all come from one sample, sequenced in a study of T cell changes during pregnancy in multiple sclerosis. Measured with immunoSEQ multiplex PCR; TCRdb has only the in-frame clones, and not every one. The profile shows roughly 100,000 clones, roughly nine tenths of them singletons. Here the sequenced sample was peripheral blood, taken before pregnancy. The receptors derive from a female donor with multiple sclerosis, enrolled in a pregnancy study.

The CDR3 DNA follows: TGTGCCAGCAGCCAAGAGGACAGAAGAGGCGAGCAGTACTTC. This gives the protein CASSQEDRRGEQYF. This sequence joins TRBV4-2 and TRBJ2-7; D possibly corresponds to TRBD1 (6 bases). The germline CDR1 and CDR2 sequences are LGHNA and YNFKEQ. V shed 0 bases and J shed 6 bases, with 12 bases lying between them. The CDR3 runs 14 residues.

The chain links TRBV30 to TRBJ1-1; TRBD1 might be the D (5 bases). From germline, CDR1 is GTSNPN and CDR2 SVGIG (reference sequence). The V gene lost 4 bases and the J gene lost 2 bases, with 14 bases spanning the gap. The CDR3 spans 14 residues. This CDR3 reads CAWKLVGGNTEAFF. The DNA of the CDR3 is TGTGCCTGGAAATTGGTCGGGGGAAACACTGAAGCTTTCTTT.

This clone was seen a few times. The chain has TRBV5-1 and TRBJ1-1; maybe TRBD1 (5 bases). Looked up from germline, CDR1 is SGHRS and CDR2 is YFSETQ. The CDR3 extends over 14 amino acids. Deletions cut 6 bases from V and 4 bases from J, with 16 bases between. CDR3 sequence: CASKAKTEITEAFF. CDR3 in DNA: TGCGCCAGCAAAGCCAAGACAGAGATCACTGAAGCTTTCTTT.

This rearrangement joins TRBV30 to TRBJ2-3; 8 bases align to TRBD2. The germline CDR1 and CDR2 sequences are GTSNPN and SVGIG (reference sequence). J was trimmed by 2 bases and V by 0 bases; bases with no gene match: 4. This CDR3 region has 15 residues. The CDR3 loop reads CAWSVASGYTDTQYF. The CDR3 DNA follows: TGTGCCTGGAGTGTAGCTAGCGGGTACACAGATACGCAGTATTTT. Looking up the rest from reference TRBV30 and TRBJ2-3 gives the full variable domain: SQTIHQWPATLVQPVGSPLSLECTVEGTSNPNLYWYRQAAGRGLQLLFYSVGIGQISSEVPQNLSASRPQDRQFILSSKKLLLSDSGFYLCAWSVASGYTDTQYFGPGTRLTVL.

The chain uses TRBV5-1 and TRBJ1-3; no definite D call. The CDR3 contains 17 residues. The germline V gene encodes CDR1 SGHRS and CDR2 YFSETQ. The germline V and J ends were trimmed by 0 bases and 0 bases, with 13 bases remaining between them. The CDR3 loop reads CASSLDGGSSSGNTIYF. The CDR3 DNA reads TGCGCCAGCAGCTTGGATGGTGGGAGTAGCTCTGGAAACACCATATATTTT.

This chain links TRBV2 with TRBJ1-5; 11 bases align to TRBD1. The CDR3 contains 15 residues. J gave up 3 bases and V 8 bases, and 6 bases lay outside the gene matches. CDR1 and CDR2 from the germline V gene are SNHLY and FYNNEI. CDR3 protein: CASGGDRGYNQPQHF. The CDR3 region has the DNA TGTGCCAGCGGGGGGGACAGGGGGTACAATCAGCCCCAGCATTTT.

This clone was detected only once. The gene calls are TRBV15 and TRBJ2-7; 13 bases align to TRBD2. This CDR3 has 16 amino acids. V shed 1 base and J 6 bases; nucleotides not matched to a gene: 6. Germline CDR1 reads LNHNV; CDR2 reads YYDKDF (reference sequence). The CDR3 bases are TGTGCCACCAGCAGAGGGACTAGCGGGGGAGGGGGCGAGCAGTACTTC. This translates into CATSRGTSGGGGEQYF.

A single count supports this clone. The chain is built from TRBV4-1 and TRBJ1-4; 10 bases agree with TRBD1. CDR1 and CDR2 (germline): MGHRA, YSYEKL. The CDR3 loop spans 14 amino acids. Trimming took 4 bases from V and 5 from J; bases not matched to a gene: 1. The CDR3 reads CASSRQGANEKLFF. The CDR3 DNA reads TGCGCCAGCAGCCGACAGGGGGCAAATGAAAAACTGTTTTTT.

The V call is TRBV28, the J call TRBJ2-7, with D tentatively TRBD1 (6 bases). CDR1 MDHEN and CDR2 SYDVKM come from the germline V gene. CDR3 size: 15 residues. Between the trimmed V and J ends, which lost 5 bases and 1 base, there was a span of 15 bases. The CDR3 DNA sequence: TGTGCCAGCAGTCTAGCCGGGACAAAATCCTACGAGCAGTACTTC. As protein: CASSLAGTKSYEQYF.

V and J are TRBV7-8 and TRBJ2-1; tentative D call: TRBD2 (6 bases). Trimming left V 5 bases short and J 1 base short, with 9 bases between. Germline V gene sequence: CDR1 SGHVS, CDR2 FQNEAQ. This CDR3 spans 14 amino acids. CDR3 in DNA: TGTGCCAGCAGCACCGGACTATCCTACAATGAGCAGTTCTTC. Translated, it gives CASSTGLSYNEQFF.

This chain joins TRBV14 and TRBJ1-1; 8 positions match TRBD1. V lost 4 bases and J lost 3; bases outside the gene matches: 1. The CDR3 length is 13 residues. The germline CDR1 and CDR2 sequences are SGHDN and FVKESK. The CDR3 here is CASSLDRDTEAFF. CDR3 DNA sequence: TGTGCCAGCAGCCTGGACAGGGACACTGAAGCTTTCTTT. Based on the CDR3 plus reference TRBV14 and TRBJ1-1, the full variable domain is EAGVTQFPSHSVIEKGQTVTLRCDPISGHDNLYWYRRVMGKEIKFLLHFVKESKQDESGMPNNRFLAERTGGTYSTLKVQPAELEDSGVYFCASSLDRDTEAFFGQGTRLTVV.